Described below is a single T cell receptor beta chain sequence and its context. As yet, its antigen is unknown. Primers: 60 Vbeta forward and 13 Jbeta reverse. Clones were sequenced by immunoSEQ multiplex PCR, and TCRdb holds only the in-frame ones, with some missing. The sample includes 160,000 or so clones, around 80% of them seen just once. V was clipped by 8 bases and J by 2 bases; unmatched bases: 6. The CDR3 runs 14 residues. Germline-derived CDR1 and CDR2 are LGHNA and YNFKEQ. The data are from a study of cytomegalovirus exposure and HLA in healthy donors. General study results and limits: The study put around 180 TCR beta chains on its list as cytomegalovirus-associated. Later analysis suggested most CMV-associated TCR beta chains were HLA-restricted. In all likelihood, a cluster of highly shared sequence variants was a sequencing artifact. Many donors carried some public TCRs, although rarity characterized most TCR sequences.

This sequence originates from a woman aged 45-65 years in good health and CMV-seronegative. This chain joins TRBV4-2 and TRBJ2-7, with TRBD1 identical over 10 bases. The sequencing sample was made of PBMCs. This CDR3 is CASSRDRGTYEQYF. Here the CDR3 DNA reads TGTGCCAGCTCCCGGGACAGGGGAACCTACGAGCAGTACTTC.